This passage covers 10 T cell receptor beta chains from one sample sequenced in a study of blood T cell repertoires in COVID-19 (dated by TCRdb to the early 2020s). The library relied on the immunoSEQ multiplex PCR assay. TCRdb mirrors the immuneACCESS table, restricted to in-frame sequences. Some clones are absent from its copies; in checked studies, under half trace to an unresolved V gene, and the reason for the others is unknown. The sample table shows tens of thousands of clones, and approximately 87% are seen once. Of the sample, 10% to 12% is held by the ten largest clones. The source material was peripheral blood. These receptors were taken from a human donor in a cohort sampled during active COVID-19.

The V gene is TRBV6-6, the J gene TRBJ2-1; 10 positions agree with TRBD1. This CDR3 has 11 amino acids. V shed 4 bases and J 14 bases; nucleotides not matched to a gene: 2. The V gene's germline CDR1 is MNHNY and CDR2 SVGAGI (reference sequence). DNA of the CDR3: TGTGCCAGCAGTTGGGACAGGGGAAAGTTCTTC. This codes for CASSWDRGKFF.

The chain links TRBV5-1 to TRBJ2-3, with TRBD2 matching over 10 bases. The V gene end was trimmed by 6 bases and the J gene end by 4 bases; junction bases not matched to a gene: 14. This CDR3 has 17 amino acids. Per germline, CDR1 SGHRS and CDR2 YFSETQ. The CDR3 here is CASTYVTGTSEADTQYF. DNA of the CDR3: TGCGCCAGCACCTATGTAACCGGGACTAGCGAAGCAGATACGCAGTATTTT.

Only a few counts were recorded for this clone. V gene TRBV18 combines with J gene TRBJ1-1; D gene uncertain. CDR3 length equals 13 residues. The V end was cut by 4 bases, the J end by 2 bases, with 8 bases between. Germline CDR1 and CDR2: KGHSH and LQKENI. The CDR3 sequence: CASSHPLNTEAFF. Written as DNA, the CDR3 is TGTGCCAGCTCACACCCACTCAACACTGAAGCTTTCTTT.

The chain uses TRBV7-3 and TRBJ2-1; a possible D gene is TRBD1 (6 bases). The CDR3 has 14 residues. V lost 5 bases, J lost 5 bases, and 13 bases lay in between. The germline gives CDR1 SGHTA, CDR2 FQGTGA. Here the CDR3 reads CASSVSGTNNEQFF. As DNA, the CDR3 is TGTGCCAGCAGCGTATCCGGGACAAACAATGAGCAGTTCTTC.

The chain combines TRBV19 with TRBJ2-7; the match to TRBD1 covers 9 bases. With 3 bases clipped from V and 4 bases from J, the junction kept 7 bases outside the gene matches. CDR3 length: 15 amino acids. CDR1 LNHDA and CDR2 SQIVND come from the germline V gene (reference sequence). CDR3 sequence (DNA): TGTGCCAGTAGTATTTCAGGGGGACAGGGTTACGAGCAGTACTTC. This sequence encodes CASSISGGQGYEQYF.

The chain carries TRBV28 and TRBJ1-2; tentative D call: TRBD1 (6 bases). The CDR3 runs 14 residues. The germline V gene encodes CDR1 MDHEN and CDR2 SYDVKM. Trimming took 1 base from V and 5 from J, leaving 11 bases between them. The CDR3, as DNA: TGTGCCAGCAGTTTATTGCGGACAGAGTATGGCTACACCTTC. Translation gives CASSLLRTEYGYTF.

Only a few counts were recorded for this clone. This CDR3 reads CASSLETSASSYNEQFF. The CDR3 DNA sequence: TGCGCCAGCAGCTTGGAGACTAGCGCTAGCTCCTACAATGAGCAGTTCTTC. The chain employs TRBV5-1 and TRBJ2-1; the match to TRBD2 covers 8 bases. CDR1 SGHRS and CDR2 YFSETQ come from the germline V gene. This CDR3 contains 17 residues. The V and J ends lost 0 bases and 0 bases, in that order; junction bases with no gene match: 5.

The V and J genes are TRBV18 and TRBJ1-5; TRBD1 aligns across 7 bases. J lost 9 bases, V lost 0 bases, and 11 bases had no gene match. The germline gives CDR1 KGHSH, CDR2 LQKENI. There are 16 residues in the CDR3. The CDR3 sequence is CASSPPGQQGEGPQHF. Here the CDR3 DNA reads TGTGCCAGCTCACCACCGGGACAGCAAGGTGAGGGGCCCCAGCATTTT.

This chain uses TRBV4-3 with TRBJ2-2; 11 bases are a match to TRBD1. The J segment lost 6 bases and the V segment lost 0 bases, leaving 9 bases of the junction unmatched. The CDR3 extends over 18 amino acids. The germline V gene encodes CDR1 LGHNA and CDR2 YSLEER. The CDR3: CASSQDTGQGVIAGELFF. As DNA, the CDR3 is TGCGCCAGCAGCCAAGATACGGGACAGGGGGTGATCGCCGGGGAGCTGTTTTTT.

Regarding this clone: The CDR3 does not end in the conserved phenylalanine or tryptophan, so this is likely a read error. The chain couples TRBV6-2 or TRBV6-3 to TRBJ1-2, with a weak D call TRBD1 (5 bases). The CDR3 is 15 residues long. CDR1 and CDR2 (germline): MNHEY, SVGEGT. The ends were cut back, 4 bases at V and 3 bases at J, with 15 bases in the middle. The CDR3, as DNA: TGTGCCAGCAGTTCCCCCACCGGGACGGACTATGGCTACACCCTC. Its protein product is CASSSPTGTDYGYTL.